What follows are 15 T cell receptor beta chains derived from one specimen sequenced in a study of cytomegalovirus exposure and HLA in healthy donors listed by TCRdb under 2017. Libraries were constructed by the immunoSEQ multiplex PCR assay. For the multiplex PCR, a mixture combining 60 forward primers for TCR Vbeta segments and 13 reverse primers for TCR Jbeta segments was used. Drawn from immuneACCESS, this table holds only the in-frame rearrangements with V and J called that TCRdb kept. Clones are partly lost; checked studies trace under half to an unresolved V gene and leave the rest unexplained. The sample table holds under 300,000 clones, of which 84% were seen once. The ten largest account for 1.5% to 2% of the sample. Source material: PBMCs. The origin of the receptors is a middle-aged woman in good health and CMV-seropositive.

This chain connects TRBV10-3 to TRBJ1-5; TRBD1 is a possible D gene (6 bases). The CDR3 sequence is 14 residues long. Trimming stripped 3 bases from V and 3 bases from J, with 9 bases between. Germline V lookup: CDR1 ENHRY, CDR2 SYGVKD. DNA for the CDR3: TGTGCCATCAGTGATGGACAGCCCAATCAGCCCCAGCATTTT. It encodes CAISDGQPNQPQHF.

The chain joins TRBV4-3 to TRBJ1-3; 9 nucleotides line up with TRBD1. Unmatched junction bases numbered 5, after V lost 4 bases and J lost 1 base. Looked up from germline, CDR1 is LGHNA and CDR2 is YSLEER. CDR3 length equals 16 residues. The CDR3, as DNA: TGCGCCAGCAGCCCCGGGACAGGGTTATCTGGAAACACCATATATTTT. Its protein product is CASSPGTGLSGNTIYF.

The chain couples TRBV7-3 to TRBJ2-1, with 9 bases that match TRBD2. Germline-derived CDR1 and CDR2 are SGHTA and FQGTGA. There are 15 residues in the CDR3. V lost 4 bases and J lost 7; bases outside the gene matches: 8. CDR3 DNA sequence: TGTGCCAGCAGCTCGGGCGGGACTAGCATGAATGAGCAGTTCTTC. Its protein product is CASSSGGTSMNEQFF.

V usage is TRBV27 and J usage is TRBJ2-5; D is perhaps TRBD1 (6 bases). Trimming took off 3 bases at V and 4 bases at J, with 9 bases between the two ends. This CDR3 region has 13 residues. Germline loops: CDR1 MNHEY, CDR2 SMNVEV (reference sequence). The chain's CDR3 is CASSFSGAETQYF. The CDR3 coding sequence is TGTGCCAGCAGTTTCTCAGGGGCAGAGACCCAGTACTTC.

This clone has a handful of counts. This chain connects TRBV7-9 to TRBJ2-1, with TRBD2 matching 11 bases. Germline CDR1 reads SEHNR; CDR2 reads FQNEAQ (reference sequence). V shed 5 bases and J 7 bases; nucleotides not matched to a gene: 7. The CDR3 has 15 residues. CDR3 bases: TGTGCCAGCAGCGCTAGCGGGAGGACCGGGAATGAGCAGTTCTTC. This sequence encodes CASSASGRTGNEQFF.

The chain employs TRBV9 and TRBJ1-2; 10 nucleotides line up with TRBD1. Germline V CDR1 and CDR2: SGDLS, YYNGEE. This CDR3 contains 16 residues. J lost 5 bases, V lost 0 bases, and 7 bases had no gene match. CDR3 in DNA: TGTGCCAGCAGCGTAGATCCCGGACAGGGGGGTTATGGCTACACCTTC. Protein: CASSVDPGQGGYGYTF.

The chain joins TRBV10-2 to TRBJ2-1, with 15 nucleotides matching TRBD2. V lost 10 bases, J lost 10 bases, and 8 bases stayed unmatched. This CDR3 is 14 amino acids long. Germline CDR1 WSHSY, CDR2 SAAADI. CDR3 in DNA: TGCGCCACATCAGGACTAGCGGGAGGGCACGAGCAGTTCTTC. As protein: CATSGLAGGHEQFF.

The rearrangement links TRBV7-9 to TRBJ2-5; 9 nucleotides align to TRBD2. Germline lookup yields CDR1 SEHNR and CDR2 FQNEAQ (reference sequence). This CDR3 contains 14 residues. V lost 5 bases and J lost 3; bases outside the gene matches: 4. The CDR3, as DNA: TGTGCCAGCAGCGCCCGACTAGCGGAAGAGACCCAGTACTTC. It is translated as CASSARLAEETQYF.

This sequence joins TRBV19 and TRBJ2-7; 9 nucleotides line up with TRBD2. CDR3 length: 14 residues. V shed 7 bases, J shed 7 bases, and the junction held 11 bases outside the gene matches. CDR1 LNHDA and CDR2 SQIVND come from the germline V gene (reference sequence). CDR3 nucleotide sequence: TGTGCCAGTAATACGGCGGGAGGGCCTGGGGAGCAGTACTTC. Its translation: CASNTAGGPGEQYF.

Many counts were recorded for this clone. The chain is built from TRBV7-6 and TRBJ1-6; TRBD1 aligns across 9 bases. This CDR3 is 18 amino acids long. Germline V gene lookup returns CDR1 SGHVS and CDR2 FNYEAQ. V lost 5 bases and J lost 7; bases outside the gene matches: 15. The CDR3 sequence: CASSAEAPGQGSNSPLHF. The CDR3 nucleotides read TGTGCCAGCAGCGCCGAGGCCCCCGGACAGGGGTCAAATTCACCCCTCCACTTT.

CDR3 sequence: CATSTGRGYNEQFF. The CDR3 DNA reads as TGTGCCACCTCGACCGGGAGGGGATACAATGAGCAGTTCTTC. The rearrangement joins TRBV2 to TRBJ2-1, with 8 bases lining up with TRBD2. This CDR3 region has 14 residues. Germline-derived CDR1 and CDR2 are SNHLY and FYNNEI. The V segment lost 10 bases and the J segment 4 bases; nucleotides outside the gene matches: 9.

Comments on this clone: The identical CDR3 is also encoded by other nucleotide sequences in the sample. V is TRBV27 and J is TRBJ2-3; D is perhaps TRBD2 (6 bases). This CDR3 has 14 residues. In germline, CDR1 is MNHEY, CDR2 SMNVEV (reference sequence). V lost 3 bases and J 2 bases, leaving 9 bases between the germline ends. The CDR3 DNA reads TGTGCCAGCAGTTTGGCGGGGTCCACAGATACGCAGTATTTT. It yields the protein CASSLAGSTDTQYF.

This chain connects TRBV27 to TRBJ1-2, with a possible D match to TRBD1 (5 bases). CDR1 and CDR2 (germline): MNHEY, SMNVEV (reference sequence). V was pared by 6 bases and J by 4 bases, with 18 bases between. The CDR3 consists of 15 residues. The chain's CDR3 is CASRSGGEIGYGYTF. The CDR3 nucleotides read TGTGCCAGCAGATCGGGGGGGGAGATTGGCTATGGCTACACCTTC.

The count of this clone is one. The V gene is TRBV4-2, the J gene TRBJ1-5, with D unresolved. Germline V CDR1 and CDR2: LGHNA, YNFKEQ. The CDR3 runs 15 residues. The V gene lost 0 bases and the J gene lost 3 bases, with 9 bases spanning the gap. The CDR3 loop is CASSQDTASNQPQHF. In DNA form, the CDR3 reads TGTGCCAGCAGCCAAGACACAGCTTCCAATCAGCCCCAGCATTTT.

This rearrangement joins TRBV18 to TRBJ1-5; D gene ambiguous. Trimming stripped 3 bases from V and 6 bases from J, with 12 bases between. CDR1 and CDR2 (germline): KGHSH, LQKENI. CDR3 length: 14 residues. The CDR3 region is CASSPSVGVQPQHF. CDR3 nucleotide sequence: TGTGCCAGCTCACCCTCTGTCGGGGTTCAGCCCCAGCATTTT.